The rows below give T cell receptor beta chains drawn from one sample of a study of blood T cells in healthy people across ages. TCRdb called the 5' RACE reads again in MiXCR, with one record for every CDR3 protein. The repertoire consists of 800,000 or so distinct CDR3 sequences, with 62% occurring once and the leading ten covering about 27%. The sample was blood. These receptors all come from a man between 25 and 39 years old in good health. Both conserved end residues are part of each CDR3. D genes are given only for firm matches. Clone size is not always given. Where it is, it says once, few, many or a class for expanded clones.

d_gene: TRBD2
abundance: few
v_gene: TRBV20-1
j_gene: TRBJ2-1
CDR3nt: TGCAGTGCTAGAGGGGACTACTCATCTGAGCAGTTCTTC
CDR3aa: CSARGDYSSEQFF

d_gene: -
abundance: -
v_gene: TRBV20-1
j_gene: TRBJ2-1
CDR3nt: TGCAGTGCTAAAGCCAATAACAATGAGCAGTTCTTC
CDR3aa: CSAKANNNEQFF

d_gene: -
abundance: -
v_gene: TRBV4-1
j_gene: TRBJ2-7
CDR3nt: TGCGCCAGCAGCCAAGATCTCAGGGAGAATGAGCAGTACTTC
CDR3aa: CASSQDLRENEQYF

d_gene: -
abundance: -
v_gene: TRBV18
j_gene: TRBJ2-3
CDR3nt: TGTGCCACCCGACCACCGGGACACAACACAGATACGCAGTATTTT
CDR3aa: CATRPPGHNTDTQYF

d_gene: -
abundance: -
v_gene: TRBV7-9
j_gene: TRBJ2-7
CDR3nt: TGTGCCAGCAGCCACGGTGTTAGCTCCTACGAGCAGTACTTC
CDR3aa: CASSHGVSSYEQYF

d_gene: TRBD1
abundance: -
v_gene: TRBV20-1
j_gene: TRBJ1-5
CDR3nt: TGCAGTGCTAGAGATGGACAGGGTGGCAATCAGCCCCAGCATTTT
CDR3aa: CSARDGQGGNQPQHF

d_gene: -
abundance: -
v_gene: TRBV15
j_gene: TRBJ2-5
CDR3nt: TGTGCCACCACGAGGGTAGGAGAGACCCAGTACTTC
CDR3aa: CATTRVGETQYF

d_gene: TRBD1
abundance: -
v_gene: TRBV29-1
j_gene: TRBJ2-5
CDR3nt: TGCAGCGTGGGGGACAGGGGGAAGGAGACCCAGTACTTC
CDR3aa: CSVGDRGKETQYF

d_gene: -
abundance: -
v_gene: TRBV7-9
j_gene: TRBJ2-1
CDR3nt: TGTGCCAGCAGCTCCGCTGGGCAGGGGATCTACAATGAGCAGTTCTTC
CDR3aa: CASSSAGQGIYNEQFF

d_gene: -
abundance: -
v_gene: TRBV21-1
j_gene: TRBJ1-1
CDR3nt: TGTGCCAGCAGCCTATCAAAGGGACAGACTCTCGCGAACACTGAAGCTTTCTTT
CDR3aa: CASSLSKGQTLANTEAFF

d_gene: -
abundance: -
v_gene: TRBV20-1
j_gene: TRBJ1-2
CDR3nt: TGCAGTGCTAGAGGTGCAGGCTCAAACTATGGCTACACCTTC
CDR3aa: CSARGAGSNYGYTF

d_gene: -
abundance: -
v_gene: TRBV5-5
j_gene: TRBJ2-3
CDR3nt: TGTGCCAGCAGACGGGGGCAAACAGATACGCAGTATTTT
CDR3aa: CASRRGQTDTQYF

d_gene: -
abundance: few
v_gene: TRBV4-3
j_gene: TRBJ2-3
CDR3nt: TGCGCCAGCAGCCAAGAAGGACCGCGCACCAGTACGCAGTATTTT
CDR3aa: CASSQEGPRTSTQYF

d_gene: -
abundance: -
v_gene: TRBV5-1
j_gene: TRBJ1-2
CDR3nt: TGCGCCAGCAGCCCCTGGTTGCTAACCTATGGCTACACCTTC
CDR3aa: CASSPWLLTYGYTF

d_gene: -
abundance: -
v_gene: TRBV25-1
j_gene: TRBJ2-7
CDR3nt: TGTGCCAGCAGTGACTTCGGCGGAGGGGCCTACGAGCAGTACTTC
CDR3aa: CASSDFGGGAYEQYF

d_gene: -
abundance: -
v_gene: TRBV6-2/TRBV6-3
j_gene: TRBJ1-6
CDR3nt: TGTGCCAGCGCCTGGGGCTCCTATAATTCACCCCTCCACTTT
CDR3aa: CASAWGSYNSPLHF